The source of this T cell receptor (beta chain) is a study of cytomegalovirus exposure and HLA in healthy donors. Findings and caveats of the study: In all likelihood, a cluster of highly shared sequence variants was a sequencing artifact.

With 60 Vbeta and 13 Jbeta primers, the PCR was carried out. Libraries were prepared by immunoSEQ multiplex PCR; TCRdb keeps only in-frame clonotypes and omits some of them. The profile shows 80,000 to 95,000 clones, 60% to 80% of them singletons. Details on this clone: Antigen: not known.

With 0 bases clipped from V and 9 bases from J, the junction kept 10 bases outside the gene matches. CDR3 length: 16 residues. Germline CDR1 LNHNV, CDR2 YYDKDF (reference sequence). The source of this sequence is a woman in her twenties or thirties in good health and CMV-seronegative. Material: PBMCs. The chain employs TRBV15 and TRBJ2-1, with TRBD2 identical over 8 bases. The CDR3 region has the DNA TGTGCCACCAGCAGAGATGGGACTAGTAGGTCGGGTGAGCAGTTCTTC. It translates to CATSRDGTSRSGEQFF.